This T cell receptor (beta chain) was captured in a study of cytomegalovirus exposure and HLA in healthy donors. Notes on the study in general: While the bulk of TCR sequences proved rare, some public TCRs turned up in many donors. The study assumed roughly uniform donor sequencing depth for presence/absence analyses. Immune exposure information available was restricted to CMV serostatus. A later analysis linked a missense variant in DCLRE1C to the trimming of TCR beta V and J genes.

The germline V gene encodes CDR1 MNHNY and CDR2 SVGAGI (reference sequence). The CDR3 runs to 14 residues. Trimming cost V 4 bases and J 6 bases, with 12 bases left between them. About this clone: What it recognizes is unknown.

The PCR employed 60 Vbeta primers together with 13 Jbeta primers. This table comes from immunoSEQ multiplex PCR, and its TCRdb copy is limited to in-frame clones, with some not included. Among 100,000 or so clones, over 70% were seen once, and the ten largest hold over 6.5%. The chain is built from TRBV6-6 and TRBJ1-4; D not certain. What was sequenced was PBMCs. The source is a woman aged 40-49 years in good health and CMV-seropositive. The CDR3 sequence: CASSSTEIDEKLFF. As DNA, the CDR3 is TGTGCCAGCAGTTCCACGGAGATCGATGAAAAACTGTTTTTT.